The clone carrying this T cell receptor beta chain was seen many times. This entry is derived from a study of T cells in Graves' hyperthyroidism and ophthalmopathy. The source material, RNA transcripts, was used to amplify TCR beta CDR3 regions. HTBI primers drove first-round RT-PCR of the TCR CDR3. One entry per CDR3 protein results from TCRdb running MiXCR on the multiplex PCR reads. This sample has 300,000 to 400,000 distinct CDR3 sequences; roughly 20% occur once, and the top ten carry 35% to 50%. Germline values: CDR1 KGHDR, CDR2 SFDVKD. V gave up 6 bases and J gave up 1 base, with 14 bases separating them. This CDR3 is built from 15 residues.

This sequence originates from a man aged 18 to 29 with Graves' ophthalmopathy. The chain employs TRBV24-1 and TRBJ1-1, with D possibly being TRBD1 (5 bases). The specimen was blood. CDR3 in amino acids: CATSPGGERNTEAFF. The CDR3 DNA reads TGTGCCACCAGTCCCGGGGGGGAAAGGAACACTGAAGCTTTCTTT.